Presented here are 27 T cell receptor beta chains from one specimen sequenced in a study of cytotoxic CD8 clonotypes in ibrutinib-treated CLL. Only in-frame clones appear in the TCRdb table, and some are missing; sequencing was by immunoSEQ multiplex PCR. In the table there are some 200,000 clones, 60% to 80% of which are singletons. The sequencing here drew on PBMCs, taken after 12 months of ibrutinib treatment. Every receptor here comes from a human donor with chronic lymphocytic leukemia.

The chain couples TRBV30 to TRBJ1-3, with D possibly TRBD1 on 5 matching bases. The V and J ends lost 2 bases and 4 bases respectively, with 9 bases between them. The CDR3 is 13 amino acids. Germline CDR1 reads GTSNPN; CDR2 reads SVGIG (reference sequence). This CDR3 reads CAWSQGKGNTIYF. In DNA form, the CDR3 reads TGTGCCTGGAGTCAGGGTAAAGGAAACACCATATATTTT.

This clone has just one count. This chain links TRBV28 with TRBJ1-5; 7 nucleotides line up with TRBD1. Per the germline V gene, CDR1 is MDHEN and CDR2 is SYDVKM. CDR3 length equals 14 residues. V was clipped by 7 bases and J by 8 bases; unmatched bases: 11. The CDR3 loop reads CASTRGGTLKPQHF. CDR3 DNA sequence: TGTGCCAGCACCAGGGGGGGGACATTAAAGCCCCAGCATTTT.

The chain employs TRBV7-6 and TRBJ1-6, with 9 positions matching TRBD1. The CDR3 has 14 amino acids. Trimming removed 6 bases from V and 7 bases from J; junction bases left unmatched: 4. From germline, CDR1 is SGHVS and CDR2 FNYEAQ. The CDR3 protein is CASSSGQGNSPLHF. The CDR3 DNA follows: TGTGCCAGCAGTTCGGGACAGGGCAATTCACCCCTCCACTTT.

The V and J genes are TRBV5-1 and TRBJ1-3; D remains unclear. The CDR3 sequence is 15 residues long. The V gene lost 0 bases and the J gene lost 2 bases, with 9 bases spanning the gap. Germline V gene data show CDR1 as SGHRS and CDR2 as YFSETQ. The CDR3 DNA is TGCGCCAGCAGCTTGGAGGGAACAGCTGGAAACACCATATATTTT. It yields the protein CASSLEGTAGNTIYF. Looking up the rest from reference TRBV5-1 and TRBJ1-3 gives the full variable domain: KAGVTQTPRYLIKTRGQQVTLSCSPISGHRSVSWYQQTPGQGLQFLFEYFSETQRNKGNFPGRFSGRQFSNSRSEMNVSTLELGDSALYLCASSLEGTAGNTIYFGEGSWLTVV.

The V and J genes are TRBV7-2 and TRBJ2-2, with TRBD2 matching 14 bases. This CDR3 contains 16 residues. With V trimmed by 2 bases and J by 8 bases, 4 bases remained unmatched. Germline lookup yields CDR1 SGHTA and CDR2 FQGNSA. CDR3 in amino acids: CASSLFGTSGSGELFF. For the CDR3, the DNA is TGTGCCAGCAGCTTATTCGGGACTAGCGGGAGTGGGGAGCTGTTTTTT.

This clone was detected only once. The chain has TRBV6-5 and TRBJ1-2, with D hard to call. From germline, CDR1 is MNHEY and CDR2 SVGAGI. The CDR3 spans 15 residues. Deletions cut 0 bases from V and 4 bases from J, with 12 bases between. CDR3 loop: CASSYSRNGIYGYTF. The CDR3 DNA reads as TGTGCCAGCAGTTACTCGAGAAATGGGATCTATGGCTACACCTTC.

This clone was seen a few times. The chain has TRBV7-6 and TRBJ2-7; the match to TRBD1 covers 11 bases. The CDR3 length is 15 residues. Germline V lookup: CDR1 SGHVS, CDR2 FNYEAQ. Trimming removed 3 bases from V and 7 bases from J; junction bases left unmatched: 8. The CDR3 coding sequence is TGTGCCAGCAGCTTGGGAGGACAGGGGGCGGGAGAGCAGTACTTC. Amino acids: CASSLGGQGAGEQYF.

This chain connects TRBV30 to TRBJ1-5; TRBD1 agrees at 7 bases. The V gene end was trimmed by 2 bases and the J gene end by 0 bases; junction bases not matched to a gene: 7. Germline CDR1 is GTSNPN and CDR2 is SVGIG (reference sequence). The CDR3 contains 16 residues. The CDR3 DNA sequence: TGTGCCTGGAGTAAGCGCCAGGGGGTTAGCAATCAGCCCCAGCATTTT. This codes for CAWSKRQGVSNQPQHF.

This sequence joins TRBV7-2 and TRBJ2-1; TRBD2 is a possible D gene (5 bases). The length of the CDR3 is 14 residues. The germline V gene has CDR1 SGHTA and CDR2 FQGNSA. V lost 7 bases and J lost 8, with 18 bases in between. CDR3 sequence: CASTPGLPVDEQFF. The CDR3 DNA reads TGTGCCAGCACCCCTGGACTCCCGGTGGATGAGCAGTTCTTC.

This clone has more than one count but fewer than ten. The rearrangement uses TRBV5-1 and TRBJ1-2; D remains unclear. The V gene's germline CDR1 is SGHRS and CDR2 YFSETQ. Deletions cut 0 bases from V and 4 bases from J, with 7 bases between. The CDR3 is made up of 13 amino acids. The CDR3 DNA follows: TGCGCCAGCAGCTTGGACACCTCCTATGGCTACACCTTC. Translation gives CASSLDTSYGYTF. The whole variable domain, filled in from reference TRBV5-1 and TRBJ1-2, reads KAGVTQTPRYLIKTRGQQVTLSCSPISGHRSVSWYQQTPGQGLQFLFEYFSETQRNKGNFPGRFSGRQFSNSRSEMNVSTLELGDSALYLCASSLDTSYGYTFGSGTRLTVV.

The V gene is TRBV18, the J gene TRBJ2-7; D possibly corresponds to TRBD1 (6 bases). The CDR3 consists of 19 residues. The germline gives CDR1 KGHSH, CDR2 LQKENI. Trimming cost V 1 base and J 2 bases, with 24 bases left between them. CDR3 protein: CASSPLAVNRESKTYEQYF. The CDR3 nucleotides read TGTGCCAGCTCACCACTGGCGGTAAACAGGGAAAGTAAGACCTACGAGCAGTACTTC.

Regarding this clone: In the same sample, other DNA sequences code for this CDR3. The chain has TRBV7-9 and TRBJ1-1, with D maybe TRBD1 (6 bases). In germline, CDR1 is SEHNR, CDR2 FQNEAQ (reference sequence). The CDR3 consists of 15 residues. The V end was cut by 4 bases, the J end by 2 bases, with 14 bases between. CDR3 DNA sequence: TGTGCCAGCAGCTCTGGGGGCAGGGGAAACACTGAAGCTTTCTTT. Protein product: CASSSGGRGNTEAFF.

This chain connects TRBV27 to TRBJ1-2, with 9 nucleotides matching TRBD1. This CDR3 has 16 amino acids. Looked up from germline, CDR1 is MNHEY and CDR2 is SMNVEV (reference sequence). V was pared by 3 bases and J by 5 bases, with 10 bases of the junction left unmatched. Here the CDR3 DNA reads TGTGCCAGCAGTTTGGGACAGGGCGCTGCGGGGTATGGCTACACCTTC. This encodes CASSLGQGAAGYGYTF.

The gene calls are TRBV7-9 and TRBJ2-5, with D possibly matching TRBD2 (7 bases). CDR3 size: 15 residues. Looked up from germline, CDR1 is SEHNR and CDR2 is FQNEAQ (reference sequence). V lost 4 bases to trimming and J lost 1 base, with 13 bases between them. CDR3 residues: CASSSIGGAQETQYF. In nucleotides, the CDR3 is TGTGCCAGCAGCTCCATAGGGGGGGCCCAAGAGACCCAGTACTTC.

This chain links TRBV7-2 with TRBJ2-3, with D maybe TRBD2 (6 bases). The CDR3 covers 15 residues. V shed 5 bases and J shed 5 bases, with 17 bases lying between them. The germline CDR1 and CDR2 sequences are SGHTA and FQGNSA. CDR3: CASSRGALALDTQYF. As DNA, the CDR3 is TGTGCCAGCAGCCGCGGGGCCCTCGCGTTAGATACGCAGTATTTT.

The rearrangement joins TRBV30 to TRBJ2-3; unclear D gene. The CDR3 contains 13 residues. Germline CDR1 GTSNPN, CDR2 SVGIG (reference sequence). Trimming took 0 bases from V and 8 from J, leaving 12 bases between them. CDR3 coding DNA: TGTGCCTGGAGTGTAGGACCTATGGGTACGCAGTATTTT. It codes for CAWSVGPMGTQYF.

This chain joins TRBV5-1 and TRBJ1-6; unclear D gene. Trimming stripped 0 bases from V and 4 bases from J, with 17 bases between. Germline V gene lookup returns CDR1 SGHRS and CDR2 YFSETQ. This CDR3 contains 18 residues. The CDR3 is CASSLAGITQAYNSPLHF. The CDR3 DNA reads as TGCGCCAGCAGCTTGGCCGGGATCACTCAGGCTTATAATTCACCCCTCCACTTT.

This clone came up a few times. The gene calls are TRBV7-2 and TRBJ2-5, with TRBD1 as a possible D gene (5 bases). The CDR3 has 14 residues. CDR1 is SGHTA, CDR2 FQGNSA, per germline. Trimming stripped 1 base from V and 2 bases from J, with 8 bases between. Here the CDR3 reads CASSLGQFQETQYF. For the CDR3, the DNA is TGTGCCAGCAGCTTAGGACAGTTTCAAGAGACCCAGTACTTC.

V is TRBV18 and J is TRBJ1-1; D may be TRBD1 (5 bases). The CDR3 contains 15 residues. CDR1 KGHSH and CDR2 LQKENI come from the germline V gene. V was pared by 3 bases and J by 5 bases, with 16 bases between. The CDR3 DNA reads as TGTGCCAGCTCACCGGCTCGGGGGGTGAGGACTGAAGCTTTCTTT. Protein product: CASSPARGVRTEAFF. Filled out from reference TRBV18 and TRBJ1-1, the complete variable domain reads NAGVMQNPRHLVRRRGQEARLRCSPMKGHSHVYWYRQLPEEGLKFMVYLQKENIIDESGMPKERFSAEFPKEGPSILRIQQVVRGDSAAYFCASSPARGVRTEAFFGQGTRLTVV.

The rearrangement uses TRBV6-1 and TRBJ1-6; TRBD1 is a possible D gene (6 bases). The germline gives CDR1 MNHNS, CDR2 SASEGT. V lost 0 bases to trimming and J lost 10 bases, with 7 bases between them. The CDR3 consists of 13 residues. The CDR3, as DNA: TGTGCCAGCAGTGAAGCAGGGGGATCACCCCTCCACTTT. This encodes CASSEAGGSPLHF.

The CDR3 protein is CASSYQTSGKDTQYF. CDR3 DNA: TGTGCCAGCAGTTACCAGACTAGCGGGAAGGATACGCAGTATTTT. V gene TRBV28 combines with J gene TRBJ2-3; TRBD2 matches 11 bases. Germline V gives CDR1 MDHEN, CDR2 SYDVKM. V dropped 4 bases and J dropped 6; count of bases not matched to a gene: 6. The CDR3 has 15 amino acids.

The chain links TRBV4-2 to TRBJ2-1; TRBD2 might be the D (7 bases). The CDR3 contains 16 residues. With 4 bases removed from V and 1 base from J, the gap between germline ends came to 14 bases. Germline V gives CDR1 LGHNA, CDR2 YNFKEQ. The CDR3 spells CASSPLGGPSYNEQFF. The CDR3 DNA is TGTGCCAGCAGCCCCCTCGGGGGGCCGTCCTACAATGAGCAGTTCTTC.

Details on this clone: The sample holds other DNA sequences that translate to the same CDR3. The chain carries TRBV6-1 and TRBJ2-7; 8 positions agree with TRBD1. CDR1 MNHNS and CDR2 SASEGT come from the germline V gene. The junction had 0 bases not matched to a gene; V was cut back by 3 bases and J by 5 bases. The CDR3 runs 12 residues. CDR3 DNA sequence: TGTGCCAGCAGTGAGACAGGGGACGAGCAGTACTTC. Amino acid sequence: CASSETGDEQYF.

The chain recombines TRBV28 with TRBJ2-7; TRBD1 matches at 8 bases. Germline lookup yields CDR1 MDHEN and CDR2 SYDVKM. This CDR3 spans 15 amino acids. The V and J ends lost 2 bases and 0 bases, in that order; junction bases with no gene match: 3. CDR3 amino acids: CASSLPGQGSYEQYF. The CDR3 DNA sequence: TGTGCCAGCAGTTTACCCGGACAGGGCTCCTACGAGCAGTACTTC.

This clone was counted ten times or more. The J gene is TRBJ1-2, the V gene TRBV7-9, with a weak D call TRBD1 (5 bases). The CDR3 length is 14 residues. Germline V CDR1 and CDR2: SEHNR, FQNEAQ (reference sequence). V was clipped by 5 bases and J by 6 bases, with 16 bases between them. The CDR3 region has the DNA TGTGCCAGCAGCCCCCCAGGGACTGGGGATGGCTACACCTTC. Amino acids: CASSPPGTGDGYTF.

There are a few counts of this clone. CDR3 sequence reads: CASRLQGARQPQHF. CDR3 in DNA: TGTGCCAGCAGGCTACAGGGGGCACGGCAGCCCCAGCATTTT. The V and J genes are TRBV6-6 and TRBJ1-5; 9 positions agree with TRBD1. The trim removed 6 bases at V and 7 bases at J, leaving 7 bases unmatched. The CDR3 spans 14 residues. Germline loops: CDR1 MNHNY, CDR2 SVGAGI (reference sequence).

The chain employs TRBV18 and TRBJ1-1; maybe TRBD1 (5 bases). The CDR3 covers 13 residues. Trimming took 8 bases from V and 1 from J, leaving 11 bases between them. The germline V gene encodes CDR1 KGHSH and CDR2 LQKENI. The CDR3 is CASLVTGNTEAFF. The CDR3 DNA follows: TGTGCCAGCCTCGTTACAGGGAACACTGAAGCTTTCTTT.